Listed below are T cell receptor beta chains from one sample, sequenced in a study of neurological immune-mediated disorders. MiXCR, applied by TCRdb to the 5' RACE reads, yields one record per CDR3 protein. The sample carries over 25,000 distinct CDR3 sequences, over 20% recorded once. Sequenced sample: PBMCs. Source of these receptors: a woman aged 60-75 years in good health. CDR3s include the opening cysteine and the closing phenylalanine or tryptophan. A D gene is named only where the DNA matches it firmly. Clone size appears in some rows only: once, few, many, or a class for an expanded clone.

v_call,j_call,clone_size,d_call,cdr3_length,cdr3_aa,cdr3_nt
TRBV10-2,TRBJ1-2,many,TRBD1,15,CASSPGTGVVYGYTF,TGCGCCAGCAGTCCCGGGACAGGGGTGGTCTATGGCTACACCTTC
TRBV6-2/TRBV6-3,TRBJ2-5,many,.,13,CASSYPPLKTQYF,TGTGCCAGCAGTTACCCACCCCTAAAGACCCAGTACTTC
TRBV4-3,TRBJ2-7,many,.,16,CASSQEAPGTSYEQYF,TGCGCCAGCAGCCAAGAAGCGCCGGGGACTTCCTACGAGCAGTACTTC
TRBV20-1,TRBJ2-3,many,TRBD1,12,CSAPGQTDTQYF,TGCAGTGCACCGGGACAGACAGATACGCAGTATTTT
TRBV18,TRBJ2-2,many,.,14,CASSPDSGAGELFF,TGTGCCAGCTCACCAGACTCGGGGGCCGGGGAGCTGTTTTTT
TRBV28,TRBJ2-2,many,.,13,CASSLPGTGELFF,TGTGCCAGCAGTTTACCCGGGACCGGGGAGCTGTTTTTT
TRBV5-6,TRBJ2-3,many,.,14,CASSGGGSTDTQYF,TGTGCCAGCAGCGGAGGGGGAAGCACAGATACGCAGTATTTT
TRBV20-1,TRBJ2-7,many,.,13,CSARVGSPSEQYF,TGCAGTGCTAGAGTGGGCAGCCCCTCCGAGCAGTACTTC
TRBV6-2/TRBV6-3,TRBJ1-1,once,.,16,CASSYERKWANTEAFF,TGTGCCAGCAGTTACGAAAGGAAATGGGCGAACACTGAAGCTTTCTTT
TRBV7-3,TRBJ1-5,many,TRBD1,15,CASSLTGGAGQPQHF,TGTGCCAGCAGCTTAACAGGGGGCGCAGGGCAGCCCCAGCATTTT
TRBV3-1,TRBJ2-5,many,.,14,CASSQRTQGETQYF,TGTGCCAGCAGCCAAAGGACTCAGGGTGAGACCCAGTACTTC
TRBV3-1,TRBJ1-1,many,.,16,CASSQDIHAGNTEAFF,TGTGCCAGCAGCCAAGATATCCATGCAGGGAACACTGAAGCTTTCTTT
TRBV5-1,TRBJ2-3,many,TRBD2,18,CASSSSGTSGGQTDTQYF,TGCGCCAGCAGCTCGTCCGGGACTAGCGGGGGGCAGACAGATACGCAGTATTTT
TRBV18,TRBJ2-7,many,TRBD1,14,CASSPDRGIYEQYF,TGTGCCAGCTCACCGGACAGGGGGATCTACGAGCAGTACTTC
TRBV5-1,TRBJ2-5,medium-sized,.,16,CASSGFGAGSQETQYF,TGCGCCAGCAGCGGGTTCGGTGCTGGGTCACAAGAGACCCAGTACTTC
TRBV29-1,TRBJ1-1,many,.,13,CSAAQAKNTEAFF,TGCAGCGCCGCACAAGCCAAGAACACTGAAGCTTTCTTT
TRBV20-1,TRBJ2-7,many,TRBD1,15,CSARVFGTGRSEQYF,TGCAGTGCTAGAGTATTTGGGACAGGGCGGTCGGAGCAGTACTTC
TRBV28,TRBJ2-4,.,.,14,CASNAKINSDKQYF,TGTGCCAGCAACGCGAAAATTAATAGTGACAAACAGTACTTC
TRBV7-3,TRBJ1-4,many,.,13,CASSRGGEEKLFF,TGTGCCAGCAGCCGGGGAGGTGAAGAAAAACTGTTTTTT
TRBV4-2,TRBJ2-2,many,TRBD2,17,CASALRVLAENTGELFF,TGTGCCAGCGCCTTACGGGTACTAGCGGAGAACACCGGGGAGCTGTTTTTT
TRBV20-1,TRBJ2-3,.,TRBD1,14,CSASWTGAGDTQYF,TGCAGTGCTAGCTGGACAGGGGCTGGAGATACGCAGTATTTT
TRBV11-2,TRBJ1-1,.,.,15,CASSLAPVAKTEASF,TGTGCCAGCAGCTTAGCCCCAGTAGCTAAGACTGAAGCTTCCTTT
TRBV5-1,TRBJ2-5,many,TRBD2,14,CASSGTSGQETQYF,TGCGCCAGCAGCGGGACTAGCGGACAAGAGACCCAGTACTTC
TRBV5-1,TRBJ2-5,many,.,15,CASSFTPSDQETQYF,TGCGCCAGCAGCTTTACGCCTAGCGACCAAGAGACCCAGTACTTC
TRBV18,TRBJ2-5,many,.,15,CASSLSSPPQETQYF,TGTGCCAGCTCACTGTCGAGTCCCCCGCAAGAGACCCAGTACTTC
TRBV29-1,TRBJ2-1,many,.,11,CSVIRNNEQFF,TGCAGCGTTATACGGAACAATGAGCAGTTCTTC
TRBV7-8,TRBJ1-5,many,TRBD1,16,CASSLGQGQRNQPQHF,TGTGCCAGCAGCTTGGGACAGGGACAGCGAAATCAGCCCCAGCATTTT
TRBV27,TRBJ1-1,many,.,15,CASSSSSGMNTEAFF,TGTGCCAGCAGTTCCAGTTCCGGGATGAACACTGAAGCTTTCTTT
TRBV12-3/TRBV12-4,TRBJ2-1,.,.,12,CASSSRGREQFF,TGTGCCAGCAGTTCCAGGGGCCGTGAGCAGTTCTTC
TRBV20-1,TRBJ2-7,many,.,13,CSVVAGASYEQYF,TGCAGTGTTGTGGCAGGGGCCTCCTACGAGCAGTACTTC
TRBV7-3,TRBJ1-4,many,TRBD1,15,CASSLRGQDNEKLFF,TGTGCCAGCAGCTTAAGGGGACAGGATAATGAAAAACTGTTTTTT
TRBV6-4,TRBJ2-3,.,.,13,CASSDSSTDMQYF,TGTGCCAGCAGTGACTCGAGCACAGATATGCAGTATTTT
TRBV4-2,TRBJ2-1,.,.,16,CASSQGLRGAHNEQFF,TGTGCCAGCAGCCAAGGCCTTCGGGGGGCCCACAATGAGCAGTTCTTC
TRBV2,TRBJ1-2,many,.,12,CASSDGGWGYTF,TGTGCCAGCAGTGATGGAGGATGGGGCTACACCTTC
TRBV5-5,TRBJ1-3,medium-sized,.,16,CASSLAGGVSGNTIYF,TGTGCCAGCAGCTTGGCCGGCGGAGTCTCTGGAAACACCATATATTTT
TRBV5-6,TRBJ2-4,many,.,14,CASSLSSAENIQYF,TGTGCCAGCAGCTTGTCGAGTGCTGAAAACATTCAGTACTTC
TRBV7-2,TRBJ2-7,many,TRBD2,15,CASSTLAGGGHEQYF,TGTGCCAGCAGCACTCTAGCGGGAGGAGGGCACGAGCAGTACTTC
TRBV5-1,TRBJ2-3,many,TRBD2,17,CASSLGTSGGGTDTQYF,TGCGCCAGCAGCTTGGGGACTAGCGGAGGTGGCACAGATACGCAGTATTTT
TRBV5-1,TRBJ2-6,many,.,17,CASSKDRVTSGANVLTF,TGCGCCAGCAGCAAGGACCGGGTGACCTCTGGGGCCAACGTCCTGACTTTC
TRBV27,TRBJ1-2,many,TRBD1,13,CASSGTGGYGYTF,TGTGCCAGCAGTGGGACAGGAGGCTATGGCTACACCTTC
TRBV2,TRBJ2-2,many,TRBD1,14,CASRGTGESGELFF,TGTGCCAGCAGGGGGACAGGGGAGTCCGGGGAGCTGTTTTTT
TRBV9,TRBJ2-1,.,.,14,CASSPKGGYNEQFF,TGTGCCAGCAGCCCTAAGGGGGGGTACAATGAGCAGTTCTTC
TRBV7-8,TRBJ2-4,.,.,12,CASSLAPSIQYF,TGTGCCAGCAGCTTAGCCCCCAGCATTCAGTACTTC
TRBV9,TRBJ2-5,many,.,14,CASSATGFGETQYF,TGTGCCAGCAGCGCAACGGGTTTCGGGGAGACCCAGTACTTC
TRBV19,TRBJ1-5,.,.,14,CASSEGGSNQPQHF,TGTGCCAGTAGCGAGGGGGGGAGCAATCAGCCCCAGCATTTT
TRBV20-1,TRBJ2-3,many,TRBD2,17,CSAPDSLRGGVADTQYF,TGCAGTGCTCCAGACTCACTCCGGGGAGGGGTTGCAGATACGCAGTATTTT
TRBV3-1,TRBJ2-1,many,TRBD2,16,CASSQESSGTYNEQFF,TGTGCCAGCAGCCAAGAGTCTAGCGGTACTTACAATGAGCAGTTCTTC
TRBV20-1,TRBJ2-2,once,.,15,CSARSPNRGTGELFF,TGCAGTGCTAGATCCCCTAATCGGGGGACCGGGGAGCTGTTTTTT
TRBV11-2,TRBJ1-1,many,.,13,CASSLDRGPEAFF,TGTGCCAGCAGCTTAGATCGGGGCCCTGAAGCTTTCTTT
TRBV7-8,TRBJ1-6,many,.,14,CASTPFRQDSPLHF,TGTGCCAGCACACCTTTCAGGCAGGATTCACCCCTCCACTTT